Each of the 18 T cell receptor beta chains below was sequenced from the same sample in a study of OX40 agonist ivuxolimab in advanced cancers. Receptor libraries were prepared by the immunoSEQ multiplex PCR assay. TCRdb obtained this table from immuneACCESS and retained in-frame rearrangements with V and J assigned. These tables miss some clones; where compared with another copy, unresolved V genes account for less than half of the shortfall, and the remainder is unexplained. Within this sample are some 25,000 clones, with roughly 66% of them counted one time only. Around a sixth of the sample is taken by the ten largest. The source material was CD4+ or CD8+ T cells sorted from blood, sampled in a trial of the OX40 agonist ivuxolimab. These receptors were taken from an adult with an advanced solid tumor such as melanoma, head and neck, liver or kidney cancer.

This clone is medium-sized (0.01 to 0.1%) by share. The chain combines TRBV6-1 with TRBJ1-5; 7 bases line up with TRBD1. J lost 6 bases, V lost 6 bases, and 8 bases had no gene match. This CDR3 contains 14 residues. Germline assignment: CDR1 MNHNS and CDR2 SASEGT. CDR3 DNA: TGTGCCAGCAGATTGACAGGGCAGGGTCAGCCCCAGCATTTT. This gives the protein CASRLTGQGQPQHF.

About this clone itself: A much more abundant neighbour one base away suggests this may be a read error. V is TRBV5-6 and J is TRBJ2-5, with TRBD2 matching 7 bases. There are 12 residues in the CDR3. Germline V gene sequence: CDR1 SGHDT, CDR2 YYEEEE. The V and J ends lost 10 bases and 8 bases, in that order; junction bases with no gene match: 11. CDR3: CARTWGGFTQYF. The DNA for the CDR3 is TGTGCCCGCACATGGGGGGGGTTCACCCAGTACTTC.

V gene TRBV7-9 combines with J gene TRBJ2-1, with 7 bases that match TRBD1. V lost 6 bases and J lost 7; bases outside the gene matches: 6. CDR3 length: 13 amino acids. CDR1 is SEHNR, CDR2 FQNEAQ, per germline (reference sequence). CDR3 sequence reads: CASRWTGMNEQFF. CDR3 DNA: TGTGCCAGCAGGTGGACAGGTATGAATGAGCAGTTCTTC.

V gene TRBV4-3 combines with J gene TRBJ2-2; D may be TRBD1 or TRBD2 (5 bases each). The V gene lost 0 bases and the J gene lost 4 bases, with 6 bases spanning the gap. CDR3 length: 14 residues. Germline V gives CDR1 LGHNA, CDR2 YSLEER. The CDR3 loop is CASSQERGTGELFF. The CDR3 DNA sequence: TGCGCCAGCAGCCAAGAGAGGGGCACCGGGGAGCTGTTTTTT.

The chain has TRBV19 and TRBJ2-6, with D unresolved. Trimming left V 2 bases short and J 0 bases short, with 5 bases between. Germline V gene lookup returns CDR1 LNHDA and CDR2 SQIVND (reference sequence). This CDR3 has 15 residues. This CDR3 is CASSIRGSGANVLTF. The CDR3 bases are TGTGCCAGTAGTATAAGAGGCTCTGGGGCCAACGTCCTGACTTTC.

This clone appeared a few times. Written as DNA, the CDR3 is TGTGCAAGTCGCTTTCACTCGGGAACCCTTGCTAACTATGGCTACACCTTC. It specifies CASRFHSGTLANYGYTF. V and J are TRBV12-2 and TRBJ1-2. TRBV12-2 has pseudogene status. The length of the CDR3 is 17 residues.

The chain joins TRBV19 to TRBJ2-2, with TRBD1 identical over 8 bases. Looked up from germline, CDR1 is LNHDA and CDR2 is SQIVND (reference sequence). V shed 8 bases and J 4 bases; nucleotides not matched to a gene: 12. The CDR3 loop spans 16 amino acids. CDR3 sequence reads: CASRRTGSLFTGELFF. CDR3 nucleotides: TGTGCCAGTCGTAGGACAGGGAGTCTCTTCACCGGGGAGCTGTTTTTT.

This chain connects TRBV9 to TRBJ2-2; D not certain. V lost 0 bases and J 3 bases, leaving 9 bases between the germline ends. CDR3 size: 15 residues. CDR1 is SGDLS and CDR2 is YYNGEE in the germline V gene. CDR3 residues: CASSVEQSYTGELFF. DNA of the CDR3: TGTGCCAGCAGCGTAGAACAGAGCTACACCGGGGAGCTGTTTTTT.

This chain links TRBV27 with TRBJ1-2; D ambiguous. Germline CDR1 and CDR2: MNHEY and SMNVEV (reference sequence). CDR3 size: 14 residues. The V gene lost 5 bases and the J gene lost 4 bases, with 14 bases spanning the gap. The CDR3 here is CASSPSRASYGYTF. The DNA for the CDR3 is TGTGCCAGCAGTCCCTCGAGGGCCTCCTATGGCTACACCTTC.

The chain carries TRBV28 and TRBJ1-2; the D gene is possibly TRBD1 (6 bases). Germline V CDR1 and CDR2: MDHEN, SYDVKM. Trimming pared 6 bases from V and 5 bases from J, leaving 16 bases between. The CDR3 is 14 amino acids. CDR3 sequence reads: CASRFTGIGYGYTF. The CDR3 DNA reads TGTGCCAGCAGGTTTACAGGGATTGGGTATGGCTACACCTTC.

This clone was seen a single time. The gene calls are TRBV28 and TRBJ2-5; TRBD2 matches 13 bases. V dropped 5 bases and J dropped 4; count of bases not matched to a gene: 10. CDR3 length: 17 amino acids. The V gene's germline CDR1 is MDHEN and CDR2 SYDVKM. The CDR3 here is CASSQGLAGPRGETQYF. CDR3 nucleotide sequence: TGTGCCAGCAGTCAGGGACTAGCGGGACCCCGGGGAGAGACCCAGTACTTC. The whole variable domain, remainder taken from reference TRBV28 and TRBJ2-5, is DVKVTQSSRYLVKRTGEKVFLECVQDMDHENMFWYRQDPGLGLRLIYFSYDVKMKEKGDIPEGYSVSREKKERFSLILESASTNQTSMYLCASSQGLAGPRGETQYFGPGTRLLVL.

The V and J genes are TRBV10-3 and TRBJ1-1; D uncertain. V gave up 0 bases and J gave up 1 base, with 9 bases separating them. This CDR3 has 15 residues. Germline-derived CDR1 and CDR2 are ENHRY and SYGVKD. The CDR3: CAISESMDGNTEAFF. The CDR3 DNA reads as TGTGCCATCAGTGAGTCGATGGACGGGAACACTGAAGCTTTCTTT.

CDR3 region: CASSVTRSYGYTF. CDR3 nucleotide sequence: TGTGCCAGCAGCGTAACTAGATCGTATGGCTACACCTTC. The V gene is TRBV5-4, the J gene TRBJ1-2; D not certain. Germline-derived CDR1 and CDR2 are SGHNT and YYREEE (reference sequence). Trimming left V 4 bases short and J 5 bases short, with 12 bases between. This CDR3 is 13 amino acids long.

The J gene is TRBJ1-2, the V gene TRBV7-8, with 10 positions matching TRBD1. V was pared by 5 bases and J by 2 bases, with 5 bases of the junction left unmatched. CDR1 is SGHVS and CDR2 is FQNEAQ in the germline V gene. The CDR3 has 15 residues. CDR3 sequence (DNA): TGTGCCAGCAGCGTAACGACAGGGGGCAACTATGGCTACACCTTC. It encodes CASSVTTGGNYGYTF.

In its sample, this clone was seen once. The V gene is TRBV2, the J gene TRBJ2-7; no clear D. CDR1 and CDR2 from the germline V gene are SNHLY and FYNNEI. The CDR3 extends over 14 amino acids. V was pared by 7 bases and J by 0 bases, with 13 bases between. The CDR3 region is CASIVRPSSYEQYF. The DNA of the CDR3 is TGTGCCAGCATTGTCAGGCCAAGCTCCTACGAGCAGTACTTC.

CDR3 nucleotides: TGTGCCAGCAGCCGCAGAGGCTCTGGAAACACCATATATTTT. It yields the protein CASSRRGSGNTIYF. The J gene is TRBJ1-3, the V gene TRBV11-3, with D hard to call. The germline V gene encodes CDR1 SGHNT and CDR2 YENEEA. The CDR3 is made up of 14 amino acids. V was shortened by 5 bases and J by 0 bases, with 8 bases between the two germline ends.

The chain combines TRBV7-6 with TRBJ2-7; possible D gene TRBD1, 5 bases. The germline V gene encodes CDR1 SGHVS and CDR2 FNYEAQ. Trimming shortened V by 1 base and J by 0 bases, and 13 bases separated the two germline ends. The CDR3 covers 16 residues. The CDR3 sequence: CASSLEGSGSSYEQYF. The CDR3 coding sequence is TGTGCCAGCAGCTTAGAGGGGTCTGGTTCCTCCTACGAGCAGTACTTC. Based on the CDR3 plus reference TRBV7-6 and TRBJ2-7, the full variable domain is GAGVSQSPRYKVTKRGQDVALRCDPISGHVSLYWYRQALGQGPEFLTYFNYEAQQDKSGLPNDRFSAERPEGSISTLTIQRTEQRDSAMYRCASSLEGSGSSYEQYFGPGTRLTVT.

This rearrangement joins TRBV5-4 to TRBJ1-2; 8 positions match TRBD1. V gave up 2 bases and J gave up 7 bases; unmatched junction bases: 7. This CDR3 contains 14 residues. Germline V CDR1 and CDR2: SGHNT, YYREEE (reference sequence). CDR3 bases: TGTGCCAGCAGCTTTGGACAGGGCCGTGGTGGCTACACCTTC. As protein: CASSFGQGRGGYTF.